A single sample gave rise to the 2 T cell receptor beta chains below, sequenced in a study of tumor-infiltrating lymphocytes in primary liver carcinoma. TCR beta cDNA was made from 400 to 500 ng total RNA with a constant-region primer. Three rounds of nested multiplex PCR with slightly modified ARM-PCR produced TCR beta libraries. Researchers ran the first two PCR rounds for roughly 11 cycles each with TRBV1-TRBV30 forward primers and a C-beta reverse primer. A single record per CDR3 protein comes from TCRdb applying MiXCR to the multiplex PCR reads. The data hold tens of thousands of distinct CDR3 sequences, with 73% observed a single time. Total RNA and DNA came together from around 18-30 mg of bulk tissue without cell sorting. The sample was liver tumor tissue from sampling region 2. Subset here: tumor region T2, inferior pole. The origin of the receptors is a man aged 40-49 years with primary liver carcinoma and hepatitis B virus infection.

As to this clonotype: Germline is not matched at one junction end, which may reflect a read error. The chain employs TRBV11-1 and TRBJ2-1, with D unclear. Germline CDR1 SGHAT, CDR2 FQDESV (reference sequence). This CDR3 region has 13 residues. CDR3 sequence: CANSFSEIHEQLF. In DNA form, the CDR3 reads TGTGCCAACAGTTTTTCTGAAATCCATGAGCAGCTCTTC.

As for this clonotype: A much larger clonotype is one base distant, so this may be a read error. The chain uses TRBV20-1 and TRBJ1-2; no definite D call. V was cut by 0 bases and J by 8 bases, with 16 bases left in between. Germline assignment: CDR1 DFQATT and CDR2 SNEGSKA (reference sequence). The CDR3 has 14 residues. The CDR3 protein is CSARDLMGLEGYTF. The CDR3 DNA follows: TGCAGTGCTAGAGATTTGATGGGCCTCGAGGGCTACACCTTC.